This T cell receptor beta chain was obtained from a study of shared clonotypes between healthy human individuals. Naive CD8 isolation took CD45RO-negative cells positively selected for CCR7 and excluded terminally differentiated effector memory CD45RA+ cells. In regard to this clone: Its antigen remains unidentified.

Profiling relied on immunoSEQ multiplex PCR, and the TCRdb table lists in-frame clones only, not all of them. The repertoire has millions of clones, roughly 94% of them found once; the top ten carry around 1.1%. The study, taken as a whole, reports: Larger richness was generally estimated for naive than memory subsets.

In germline, CDR1 is PRHDT, CDR2 FYEKMQ (reference sequence). Trimming took 5 bases from V and 0 from J, leaving 10 bases between them. This CDR3 has 15 amino acids. This clonotype was obtained from a man aged 18 to 35 in good health. The sequencing sample was made of naive CD8+ T cells sorted from blood. The genes are TRBV13 and TRBJ2-2; D not certain. The CDR3 reads CASSLTDSNTGELFF. The CDR3 bases are TGTGCCAGCAGCCTCACGGATTCGAACACCGGGGAGCTGTTTTTT.